This T cell receptor (beta chain) came from a study of cytomegalovirus exposure and HLA in healthy donors. Worth noting for this clone: What it binds is unknown.

Broader study findings: A later analysis linked fewer than 20,000 TCR beta sequences to HLA alleles at 0.05 false discovery rate. Both high specificity and high sensitivity reportedly marked the classifier's diagnosis of cytomegalovirus status.

The PCR employed 60 Vbeta primers together with 13 Jbeta primers. Method: immunoSEQ multiplex PCR; TCRdb's copy keeps in-frame clones and lacks some. The table includes 180,000 or so clones, about 75% detected once. The sequence came from a man aged 45-65 years in good health and CMV-seropositive. Material: PBMCs.

This chain's CDR3 is CASSLGWGGSTDTQYF. CDR3 coding DNA: TGTGCCAGCAGTTTAGGTTGGGGGGGGAGCACAGATACGCAGTATTTT. The chain is built from TRBV28 and TRBJ2-3; 7 bases match TRBD2. Looked up from germline, CDR1 is MDHEN and CDR2 is SYDVKM. V shed 2 bases and J 0 bases; nucleotides not matched to a gene: 5. The CDR3 totals 16 residues.